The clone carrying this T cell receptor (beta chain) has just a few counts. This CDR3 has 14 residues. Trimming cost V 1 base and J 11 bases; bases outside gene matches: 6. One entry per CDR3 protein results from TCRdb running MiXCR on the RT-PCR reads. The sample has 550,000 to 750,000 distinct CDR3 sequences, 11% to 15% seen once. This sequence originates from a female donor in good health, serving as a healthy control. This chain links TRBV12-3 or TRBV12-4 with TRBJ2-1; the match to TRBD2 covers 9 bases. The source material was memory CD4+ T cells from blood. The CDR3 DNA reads TGTGCCAGCAGTTTAGGGACTAGCGTAAGTAAGCAGTTCTTC. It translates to CASSLGTSVSKQFF.